The present T cell receptor beta chain was sequenced within a study of blood T cells in healthy people across ages. This clonotype has only a few counts. The antigen is unknown. The authors ran a second PCR of 7 to 11 cycles using a sample-barcoded 5' primer and a J-beta primer mix. MiXCR, applied by TCRdb to the 5' RACE reads, yields one record per CDR3 protein. The sample shows about 580,000 distinct CDR3 sequences, less than 60% of them seen only once. Regarding the study as a whole: Observed TCR beta diversity per million T cells went down as age went up. This fall followed a roughly linear course with age.

There are 12 residues in the CDR3. Germline V gives CDR1 SNHLY, CDR2 FYNNEI. This sequence was found in an elderly man in good health. The gene calls are TRBV2 and TRBJ2-7; possibly TRBD1 for D (5 bases). Judging by the DNA end, TRBJ2-5 fits better; the J call may be wrong. The material sequenced was blood. The CDR3 protein is CASRDTSGTQYF. CDR3 in DNA: TGTGCCAGCAGGGACACCTCCGGGACCCAGTACTTC.